The source of this TCR beta chain is a study of T cell responses to AZD1222 COVID-19 vaccine. Regarding the study as a whole: Unmutated variant regions are reportedly the target of nearly half of TCRs that are spike-specific. The donor cohort was predominantly white British with a female majority, and clonal diversity may have been underestimated.

The germline V gene encodes CDR1 SGHDN and CDR2 FVKESK. V gave up 1 base and J gave up 8 bases, with 11 bases separating them. This CDR3 comprises 13 residues. To note about this clone: The antigen is undetermined.

Measured with immunoSEQ multiplex PCR; TCRdb has only the in-frame clones, and not every one. The sample shows around 150,000 clones, almost 95% of them seen only once. Source: peripheral blood, taken 28 days after the second AZD1222 dose. This rearrangement joins TRBV14 to TRBJ1-2; D is ambiguous. The TCR comes from an adult who received the AZD1222 COVID-19 vaccine. Written as DNA, the CDR3 is TGTGCCAGCAGCCAAGGCCACCTGTACGGCTACACCTTC. It specifies CASSQGHLYGYTF.